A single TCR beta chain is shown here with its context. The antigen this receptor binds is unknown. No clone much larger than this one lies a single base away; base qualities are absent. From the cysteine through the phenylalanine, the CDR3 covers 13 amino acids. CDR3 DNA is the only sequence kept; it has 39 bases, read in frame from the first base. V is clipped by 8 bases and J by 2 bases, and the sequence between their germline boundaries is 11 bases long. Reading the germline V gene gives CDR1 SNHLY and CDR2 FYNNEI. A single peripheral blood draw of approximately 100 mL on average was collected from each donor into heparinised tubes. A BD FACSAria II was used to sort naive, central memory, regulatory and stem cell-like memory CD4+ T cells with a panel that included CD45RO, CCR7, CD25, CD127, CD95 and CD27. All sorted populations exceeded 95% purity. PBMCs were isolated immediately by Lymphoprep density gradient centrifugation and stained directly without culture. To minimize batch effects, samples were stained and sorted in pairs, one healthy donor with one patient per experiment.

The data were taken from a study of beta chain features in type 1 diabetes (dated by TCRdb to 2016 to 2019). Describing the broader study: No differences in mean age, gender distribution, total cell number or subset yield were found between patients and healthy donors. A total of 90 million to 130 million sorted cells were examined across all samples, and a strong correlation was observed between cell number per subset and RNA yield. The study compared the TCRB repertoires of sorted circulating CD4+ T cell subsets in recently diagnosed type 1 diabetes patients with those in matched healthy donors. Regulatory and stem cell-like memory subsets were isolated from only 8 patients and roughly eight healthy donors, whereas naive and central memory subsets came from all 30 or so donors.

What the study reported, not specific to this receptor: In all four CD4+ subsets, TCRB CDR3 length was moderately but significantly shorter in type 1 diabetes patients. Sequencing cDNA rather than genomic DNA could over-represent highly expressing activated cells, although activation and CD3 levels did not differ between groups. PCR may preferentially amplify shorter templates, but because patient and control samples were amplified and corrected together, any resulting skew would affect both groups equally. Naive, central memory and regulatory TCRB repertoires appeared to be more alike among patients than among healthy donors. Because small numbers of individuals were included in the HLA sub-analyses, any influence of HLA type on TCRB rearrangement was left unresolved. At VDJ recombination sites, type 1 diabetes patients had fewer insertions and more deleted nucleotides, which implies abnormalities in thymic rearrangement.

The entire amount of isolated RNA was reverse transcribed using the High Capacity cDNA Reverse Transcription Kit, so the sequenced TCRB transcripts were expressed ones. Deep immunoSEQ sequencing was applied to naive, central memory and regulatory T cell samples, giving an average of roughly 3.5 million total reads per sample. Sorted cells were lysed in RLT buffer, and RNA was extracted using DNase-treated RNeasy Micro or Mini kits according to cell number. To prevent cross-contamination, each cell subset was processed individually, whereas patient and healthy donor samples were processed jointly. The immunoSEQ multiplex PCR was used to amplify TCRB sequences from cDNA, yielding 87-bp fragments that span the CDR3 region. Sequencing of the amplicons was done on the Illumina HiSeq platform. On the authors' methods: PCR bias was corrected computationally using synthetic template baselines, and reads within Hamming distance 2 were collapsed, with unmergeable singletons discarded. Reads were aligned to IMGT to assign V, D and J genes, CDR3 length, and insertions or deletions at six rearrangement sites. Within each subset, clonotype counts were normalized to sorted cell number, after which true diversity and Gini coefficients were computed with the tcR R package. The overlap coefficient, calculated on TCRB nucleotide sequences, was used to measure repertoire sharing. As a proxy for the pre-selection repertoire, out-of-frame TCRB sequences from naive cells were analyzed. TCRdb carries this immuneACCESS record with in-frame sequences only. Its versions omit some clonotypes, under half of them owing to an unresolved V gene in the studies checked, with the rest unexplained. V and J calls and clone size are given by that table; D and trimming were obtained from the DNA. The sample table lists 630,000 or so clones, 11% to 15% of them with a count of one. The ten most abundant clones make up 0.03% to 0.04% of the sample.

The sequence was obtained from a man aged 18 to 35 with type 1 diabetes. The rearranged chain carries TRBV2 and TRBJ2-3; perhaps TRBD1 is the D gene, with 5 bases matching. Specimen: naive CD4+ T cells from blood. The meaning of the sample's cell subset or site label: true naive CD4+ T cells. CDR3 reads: CASPSGSTDTQYF. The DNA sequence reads TGTGCCAGCCCCTCAGGGTCCACAGATACGCAGTATTTT.